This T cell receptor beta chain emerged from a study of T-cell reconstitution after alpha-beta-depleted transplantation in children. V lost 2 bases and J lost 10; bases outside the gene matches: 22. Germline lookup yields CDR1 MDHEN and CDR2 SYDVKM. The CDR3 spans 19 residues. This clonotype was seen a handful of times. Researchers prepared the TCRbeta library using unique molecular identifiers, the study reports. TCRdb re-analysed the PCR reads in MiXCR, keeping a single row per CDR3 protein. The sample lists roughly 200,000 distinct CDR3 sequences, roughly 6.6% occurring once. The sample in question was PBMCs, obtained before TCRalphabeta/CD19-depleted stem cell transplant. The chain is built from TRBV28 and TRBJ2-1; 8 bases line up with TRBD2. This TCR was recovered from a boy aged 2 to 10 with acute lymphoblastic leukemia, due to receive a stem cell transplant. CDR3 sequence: CASSLPSAGGGSFAIEQFF. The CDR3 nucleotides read TGTGCCAGCAGTTTACCATCTGCGGGGGGCGGCTCCTTCGCCATCGAGCAGTTCTTC.